A selection of T cell receptor beta chains follows, all from one sample in a study of CD8+ T cells in alopecia areata. Assay: immunoSEQ multiplex PCR; the TCRdb copy retains only in-frame clones and omits some. In the table there are some 190,000 clones, approximately 49% of which are singletons. This specimen was CD8+ T cells sorted from blood, taken around week 53, from a patient treated with tofacitinib. All receptors come from a human donor with alopecia areata. Each CDR3 is given with its conserved first and last residue. Fields, in order: clone size, J gene, V gene, D gene, CDR3 protein, CDR3 DNA. A D gene is named only where the DNA matches it firmly. Size values are once, few and many counts, or a class for expanded clones, and some rows have none.

clone_size: .; j_call: TRBJ2-5; v_call: TRBV29-1; d_call: .; cdr3_aa: CSVVAMAETQYF; cdr3_nt: TGCAGCGTTGTTGCGATGGCGGAGACCCAGTACTTC
clone_size: .; j_call: TRBJ2-5; v_call: TRBV4-1; d_call: .; cdr3_aa: CASSQEREETQYF; cdr3_nt: TGCGCCAGCAGCCAAGAACGAGAAGAGACCCAGTACTTC
clone_size: .; j_call: TRBJ1-4; v_call: TRBV6-5; d_call: TRBD1; cdr3_aa: CASSRGQGGKLFF; cdr3_nt: TGTGCCAGCAGCCGTGGACAGGGAGGAAAACTGTTTTTT
clone_size: .; j_call: TRBJ2-5; v_call: TRBV27; d_call: .; cdr3_aa: CASSLRGETQYF; cdr3_nt: TGTGCCAGCAGTTTAAGAGGGGAGACCCAGTACTTC
clone_size: .; j_call: TRBJ2-7; v_call: TRBV5-6; d_call: .; cdr3_aa: CASSFDLTYEQYF; cdr3_nt: TGTGCCAGCAGCTTTGACTTAACCTACGAGCAGTACTTC
clone_size: .; j_call: TRBJ1-1; v_call: TRBV6-5; d_call: .; cdr3_aa: CASSYPDSTEAFF; cdr3_nt: TGTGCCAGCAGTTACCCTGATTCCACTGAAGCTTTCTTT
clone_size: once; j_call: TRBJ1-2; v_call: TRBV5-4; d_call: TRBD1; cdr3_aa: CASSGFNRGSYGYTF; cdr3_nt: TGTGCCAGCAGCGGATTTAACAGGGGAAGCTATGGCTACACCTTC
clone_size: .; j_call: TRBJ1-1; v_call: TRBV14; d_call: .; cdr3_aa: CASSHNTRPGGAFF; cdr3_nt: TGTGCCAGCAGCCATAATACCCGACCGGGAGGAGCTTTCTTT
clone_size: .; j_call: TRBJ1-6; v_call: TRBV5-1; d_call: TRBD1; cdr3_aa: CASSSRTGMADSPLHF; cdr3_nt: TGCGCCAGCAGCTCCCGGACAGGGATGGCGGATTCACCCCTCCACTTT
clone_size: .; j_call: TRBJ1-2; v_call: TRBV5-6; d_call: .; cdr3_aa: CASSSGPTGYTF; cdr3_nt: TGTGCCAGCAGCTCCGGGCCCACCGGCTACACCTTC
clone_size: .; j_call: TRBJ1-2; v_call: TRBV25-1; d_call: .; cdr3_aa: CASSEFEHDLDGYTF; cdr3_nt: TGTGCCAGCAGTGAATTCGAGCATGACTTGGATGGCTACACCTTC
clone_size: few; j_call: TRBJ2-5; v_call: TRBV4-2; d_call: TRBD2; cdr3_aa: CASSQDGTSGGAETQYF; cdr3_nt: TGTGCCAGCAGCCAAGATGGGACTAGCGGGGGGGCAGAGACCCAGTACTTC
clone_size: .; j_call: TRBJ2-5; v_call: TRBV5-1; d_call: .; cdr3_aa: CASKMAGAYQETQYF; cdr3_nt: TGCGCCAGCAAAATGGCGGGGGCCTACCAAGAGACCCAGTACTTC
clone_size: .; j_call: TRBJ1-6; v_call: TRBV30; d_call: .; cdr3_aa: CAWSVRGSPLHF; cdr3_nt: TGTGCCTGGAGTGTACGGGGTTCACCCCTCCACTTT
clone_size: .; j_call: TRBJ2-5; v_call: TRBV5-1; d_call: .; cdr3_aa: CASSLMGSPETQYF; cdr3_nt: TGCGCCAGCAGCTTGATGGGCTCCCCAGAGACCCAGTACTTC
clone_size: .; j_call: TRBJ1-2; v_call: TRBV1; d_call: .; cdr3_aa: CTSSQDAPHANYGYTF; cdr3_nt: TGCACCAGCAGCCAAGATGCCCCCCACGCGAACTATGGCTACACCTTC
clone_size: few; j_call: TRBJ1-6; v_call: TRBV27; d_call: TRBD1; cdr3_aa: CASSFGWTGLDSPLHF; cdr3_nt: TGTGCCAGCAGTTTTGGTTGGACAGGATTAGATTCACCCCTCCACTTT
clone_size: .; j_call: TRBJ2-6; v_call: TRBV29-1; d_call: TRBD1; cdr3_aa: CSVKGGQGANGANVLTF; cdr3_nt: TGCAGCGTTAAAGGAGGACAGGGGGCAAATGGGGCCAACGTCCTGACTTTC
clone_size: .; j_call: TRBJ1-5; v_call: TRBV20-1; d_call: .; cdr3_aa: CSAQVRPQHF; cdr3_nt: TGCAGTGCTCAAGTCAGACCCCAGCATTTT
clone_size: .; j_call: TRBJ1-1; v_call: TRBV5-6; d_call: .; cdr3_aa: CASSQNLEEAAFF; cdr3_nt: TGTGCCAGCAGCCAGAATCTGGAGGAGGCAGCTTTCTTT
clone_size: few; j_call: TRBJ1-1; v_call: TRBV27; d_call: .; cdr3_aa: CASSNRGAAAFF; cdr3_nt: TGTGCCAGCTCGAATCGGGGGGCGGCGGCTTTCTTT
clone_size: once; j_call: TRBJ1-3; v_call: TRBV4-3; d_call: TRBD1; cdr3_aa: CASSQTRGDSGNTIYF; cdr3_nt: TGCGCCAGCAGCCAAACCAGGGGGGACAGTGGAAACACCATATATTTT
clone_size: .; j_call: TRBJ1-2; v_call: TRBV29-1; d_call: .; cdr3_aa: CSVEVNDGYTF; cdr3_nt: TGCAGCGTTGAAGTGAACGATGGCTACACCTTC
clone_size: .; j_call: TRBJ2-5; v_call: TRBV13; d_call: TRBD2; cdr3_aa: CASSMTSGGFETQYF; cdr3_nt: TGTGCCAGCAGCATGACTAGCGGGGGGTTTGAGACCCAGTACTTC
clone_size: .; j_call: TRBJ1-2; v_call: TRBV11-1; d_call: TRBD1; cdr3_aa: CASSIGTGGIYGYTF; cdr3_nt: TGTGCCAGCAGTATTGGGACAGGGGGAATCTATGGCTACACCTTC
clone_size: .; j_call: TRBJ1-2; v_call: TRBV30; d_call: .; cdr3_aa: CACSQGGGYTF; cdr3_nt: TGTGCCTGTTCGCAGGGAGGAGGCTACACCTTC
clone_size: few; j_call: TRBJ2-2; v_call: TRBV14; d_call: TRBD2; cdr3_aa: CASSRSAGFTGELFF; cdr3_nt: TGTGCCAGCAGCAGATCAGCGGGGTTCACCGGGGAGCTGTTTTTT
clone_size: few; j_call: TRBJ1-1; v_call: TRBV5-3; d_call: TRBD1; cdr3_aa: CARSSSDRSMNTEAFF; cdr3_nt: TGTGCCAGAAGTTCCTCGGACAGGAGCATGAACACTGAAGCTTTCTTT
clone_size: few; j_call: TRBJ2-3; v_call: TRBV2; d_call: TRBD2; cdr3_aa: CASSTRLAGGTDTQYF; cdr3_nt: TGTGCCAGCAGTACAAGACTAGCGGGGGGCACAGATACGCAGTATTTT
clone_size: .; j_call: TRBJ2-2; v_call: TRBV7-9; d_call: .; cdr3_aa: CASSSRGQPNTGELFF; cdr3_nt: TGTGCCAGCAGCTCTCGAGGACAGCCGAACACCGGGGAGCTGTTTTTT
clone_size: few; j_call: TRBJ2-7; v_call: TRBV6-5; d_call: .; cdr3_aa: CASSYSVDRSSYEQYF; cdr3_nt: TGTGCCAGCAGTTACTCCGTGGACCGAAGCTCCTACGAGCAGTACTTC
clone_size: .; j_call: TRBJ1-6; v_call: TRBV5-6; d_call: TRBD1; cdr3_aa: CASSVQGASFRSPLHF; cdr3_nt: TGTGCCAGCAGCGTACAGGGGGCTAGTTTCAGGTCACCCCTCCACTTT
clone_size: .; j_call: TRBJ2-7; v_call: TRBV19; d_call: .; cdr3_aa: CASSTTPSYDQYF; cdr3_nt: TGTGCCAGTAGTACTACGCCCTCCTACGATCAGTACTTC
clone_size: .; j_call: TRBJ1-1; v_call: TRBV25-1; d_call: .; cdr3_aa: CASSRWNTEAFF; cdr3_nt: TGTGCCAGCAGTAGGTGGAACACTGAAGCTTTCTTT
clone_size: few; j_call: TRBJ1-5; v_call: TRBV7-6; d_call: TRBD1; cdr3_aa: CASSRTGGQPQHF; cdr3_nt: TGTGCCAGCAGCAGGACAGGGGGTCAGCCCCAGCATTTT
clone_size: .; j_call: TRBJ2-7; v_call: TRBV30; d_call: .; cdr3_aa: CAWDSRSGYEQYF; cdr3_nt: TGTGCCTGGGACTCCCGGAGTGGGTACGAGCAGTACTTC
clone_size: few; j_call: TRBJ2-7; v_call: TRBV5-5; d_call: .; cdr3_aa: CASSLAVEQYF; cdr3_nt: TGTGCCAGCAGCTTGGCCGTCGAGCAGTACTTC
clone_size: .; j_call: TRBJ1-1; v_call: TRBV7-9; d_call: .; cdr3_aa: CASSLDQGPMNTEAFF; cdr3_nt: TGTGCCAGCAGCTTAGATCAGGGACCCATGAACACTGAAGCTTTCTTT
clone_size: .; j_call: TRBJ1-4; v_call: TRBV7-9; d_call: .; cdr3_aa: CASSLRGPVNEKLFF; cdr3_nt: TGTGCCAGCAGCTTGCGAGGGCCCGTCAATGAAAAACTGTTTTTT
clone_size: .; j_call: TRBJ1-5; v_call: TRBV4-1; d_call: TRBD1; cdr3_aa: CASSRDRGYYQPQHF; cdr3_nt: TGCGCCAGCAGCCGGGACAGGGGGTATTATCAGCCCCAGCATTTT
clone_size: .; j_call: TRBJ2-5; v_call: TRBV6-4; d_call: .; cdr3_aa: CASQGLLQETQYF; cdr3_nt: TGTGCCAGCCAAGGCCTACTCCAAGAGACCCAGTACTTC
clone_size: .; j_call: TRBJ2-7; v_call: TRBV4-2; d_call: .; cdr3_aa: CASSFWGTPEQYF; cdr3_nt: TGTGCCAGCAGCTTCTGGGGGACACCCGAGCAGTACTTC
clone_size: .; j_call: TRBJ2-7; v_call: TRBV11-2; d_call: .; cdr3_aa: CASSLGPSYEQYF; cdr3_nt: TGTGCCAGCAGCTTGGGACCATCCTACGAGCAGTACTTC
clone_size: .; j_call: TRBJ2-5; v_call: TRBV15; d_call: .; cdr3_aa: CATSRPITLYQETQYF; cdr3_nt: TGTGCCACCAGCAGACCCATCACACTGTACCAAGAGACCCAGTACTTC
clone_size: .; j_call: TRBJ2-7; v_call: TRBV11-2; d_call: .; cdr3_aa: CASSLVGGSSYEQYF; cdr3_nt: TGTGCCAGCAGCTTAGTAGGTGGCAGTTCCTACGAGCAGTACTTC
clone_size: .; j_call: TRBJ2-5; v_call: TRBV29-1; d_call: .; cdr3_aa: CSVDQGWDQETQYF; cdr3_nt: TGCAGCGTTGACCAGGGTTGGGACCAAGAGACCCAGTACTTC
clone_size: .; j_call: TRBJ2-3; v_call: TRBV6-5; d_call: .; cdr3_aa: CASIRYDTQYF; cdr3_nt: TGTGCCAGCATCCGGTACGATACGCAGTATTTT
clone_size: few; j_call: TRBJ2-7; v_call: TRBV2; d_call: .; cdr3_aa: CASRESGGNYEQYF; cdr3_nt: TGTGCCAGCCGTGAATCTGGGGGAAATTACGAGCAGTACTTC